These 30 T cell receptor beta chains came from one sample sequenced in a study of blood T cell repertoires in COVID-19. Measured with immunoSEQ multiplex PCR; TCRdb has only the in-frame clones, and not every one. In the table there are more than 90,000 clones, 70% to 85% of which are singletons. Source material: peripheral blood. The receptor set was obtained from a human donor in a cohort sampled during active COVID-19.

The DNA for the CDR3 is TGCAGCGCTGCTAGGGGGGGCAATGCTAATGAAAAACTGTTTTTT. It encodes CSAARGGNANEKLFF. The chain employs TRBV29-1 and TRBJ1-4; TRBD1 might be the D (6 bases). V dropped 7 bases and J dropped 3 bases, with 18 bases sitting between them. Per the germline V gene, CDR1 is SQVTM and CDR2 is ANQGSEA. The CDR3 runs to 15 residues.

The chain couples TRBV18 to TRBJ2-4, with 8 positions matching TRBD1. CDR1 and CDR2 (germline): KGHSH, LQKENI. The CDR3 is made up of 15 amino acids. V shed 3 bases and J 5 bases; nucleotides not matched to a gene: 6. Here the CDR3 DNA reads TGTGCCAGCTCACCTGGACAGGGAGTCGAAAACATTCAGTACTTC. Residues: CASSPGQGVENIQYF. The complete variable domain, with remaining parts taken from reference TRBV18 and TRBJ2-4, reads NAGVMQNPRHLVRRRGQEARLRCSPMKGHSHVYWYRQLPEEGLKFMVYLQKENIIDESGMPKERFSAEFPKEGPSILRIQQVVRGDSAAYFCASSPGQGVENIQYFGAGTRLSVL.

The sample holds one count of this clone. The chain is built from TRBV9 and TRBJ2-3, with TRBD2 matching over 11 bases. CDR3 size: 17 residues. V was clipped by 0 bases and J by 6 bases; unmatched bases: 9. Germline V gene data show CDR1 as SGDLS and CDR2 as YYNGEE. CDR3 coding DNA: TGTGCCAGCAGCGTAGAGGGACTAGCGGACCAGGCCGATACGCAGTATTTT. Translation gives CASSVEGLADQADTQYF.

The chain combines TRBV3-1 (or the pseudogene TRBV3-2) with TRBJ1-5; 11 nucleotides agree with TRBD1. Germline CDR1 and CDR2: LGHDT and YNNKEL (reference sequence). Losses at the gene ends were 4 bases for V and 7 bases for J; bases not matched to a gene: 6. The CDR3 loop spans 15 amino acids. The DNA for the CDR3 is TGTGCCAGCAGCCCCGGACAGGGGGCTGTACAGCCCCAGCATTTT. It codes for CASSPGQGAVQPQHF.

The J gene is TRBJ1-3, the V gene TRBV30; D not certain. Trimming took 0 bases from V and 0 from J, leaving 9 bases between them. CDR1 and CDR2 from the germline V gene are GTSNPN and SVGIG (reference sequence). The CDR3 extends over 15 amino acids. CDR3 sequence (DNA): TGTGCCTGGAGTGTACGACACCGCTCTGGAAACACCATATATTTT. The encoded protein is CAWSVRHRSGNTIYF.

The rearrangement links TRBV7-2 to TRBJ1-4, with TRBD1 as a possible D gene (6 bases). Germline CDR1 reads SGHTA; CDR2 reads FQGNSA. Deletions cut 0 bases from V and 8 bases from J, with 16 bases between. The CDR3 runs 16 residues. CDR3 region: CASSLARGRGPEKLFF. CDR3 sequence (DNA): TGTGCCAGCAGCTTAGCGCGCGGCAGGGGACCCGAAAAACTGTTTTTT.

J is TRBJ2-1 and V is TRBV4-1, with TRBD2 matching over 7 bases. V dropped 1 base and J dropped 5; count of bases not matched to a gene: 11. CDR3 length: 17 amino acids. Per the germline V gene, CDR1 is MGHRA and CDR2 is YSYEKL. CDR3 sequence reads: CASSQGLLGLKNNEQFF. The CDR3 DNA is TGCGCCAGCAGCCAAGGCTTGCTGGGACTAAAAAACAATGAGCAGTTCTTC.

The chain links TRBV7-6 to TRBJ2-1, with a tentative D call TRBD2 (6 bases). V was trimmed by 5 bases and J by 6 bases, leaving 17 bases between them. This CDR3 contains 15 residues. The germline CDR1 and CDR2 sequences are SGHVS and FNYEAQ. CDR3 residues: CASSRFGTGANEQFF. Here the CDR3 DNA reads TGTGCCAGCAGCAGATTCGGGACTGGCGCCAATGAGCAGTTCTTC.

This clone was recorded only once. This sequence joins TRBV29-1 and TRBJ2-7; 10 bases are a match to TRBD2. The V gene end was trimmed by 6 bases and the J gene end by 3 bases; junction bases not matched to a gene: 5. Germline values: CDR1 SQVTM, CDR2 ANQGSEA. The CDR3 has 13 amino acids. The CDR3 bases are TGCAGCGTCGGACTAGCGGAGTACTACGAGCAGTACTTC. This encodes CSVGLAEYYEQYF.

The rearrangement uses TRBV24-1 and TRBJ2-1, with 10 nucleotides matching TRBD2. The trim removed 2 bases at V and 4 bases at J, leaving 4 bases unmatched. From germline, CDR1 is KGHDR and CDR2 SFDVKD. The CDR3 is made up of 16 amino acids. The CDR3 DNA follows: TGTGCCACCAGTGATTCCGGACTAGCGGTGTACAATGAGCAGTTCTTC. Its translation: CATSDSGLAVYNEQFF.

The chain couples TRBV2 to TRBJ2-2; TRBD2 agrees at 13 bases. The CDR3 is 17 amino acids. The germline CDR1 and CDR2 sequences are SNHLY and FYNNEI. J was trimmed by 0 bases and V by 5 bases; bases with no gene match: 3. CDR3 coding DNA: TGTGCCAGCAGTCATGGACTAGCGGGAGCGAACACCGGGGAGCTGTTTTTT. Translation gives CASSHGLAGANTGELFF.

The CDR3 loop reads CASGSRQGYTDTQYF. CDR3 DNA: TGTGCTAGTGGTTCCCGACAGGGGTACACAGATACGCAGTATTTT. The chain carries TRBV12-5 and TRBJ2-3, with TRBD1 matching 8 bases. The ends lost 4 bases at V and 2 bases at J; junction bases unmatched: 5. Germline-derived CDR1 and CDR2 are LGHNT and FRNRAP. This CDR3 is built from 15 residues.

The rearrangement links TRBV6-2 or TRBV6-3 to TRBJ2-7, with TRBD1 identical over 8 bases. The CDR3 has 13 amino acids. Losses at the gene ends were 5 bases for V and 2 bases for J; bases not matched to a gene: 2. CDR1 MNHEY and CDR2 SVGEGT come from the germline V gene. The CDR3 here is CASSGQGPYEQYF. The CDR3, as DNA: TGTGCCAGCAGTGGACAGGGCCCCTACGAGCAGTACTTC.

The CDR3 loop reads CASSEWGRGEDTQYF. The CDR3 nucleotides read TGTGCCAGCAGTGAATGGGGCAGGGGAGAAGATACGCAGTATTTT. This chain uses TRBV6-1 with TRBJ2-3, with a weak D call TRBD1 (6 bases). In germline, CDR1 is MNHNS, CDR2 SASEGT. The CDR3 extends over 15 amino acids. The V end was cut by 2 bases, the J end by 5 bases, with 14 bases between.

This chain links TRBV28 with TRBJ2-3; 8 bases are shared with TRBD1. Germline CDR1 reads MDHEN; CDR2 reads SYDVKM. V shed 4 bases, J shed 2 bases, and the junction held 5 bases outside the gene matches. The CDR3 consists of 15 residues. This CDR3 is CASSSGTGYTDTQYF. CDR3 sequence (DNA): TGTGCCAGCAGTTCCGGGACAGGTTACACAGATACGCAGTATTTT.

The chain employs TRBV2 and TRBJ2-1; 9 nucleotides align to TRBD1. Germline V gene sequence: CDR1 SNHLY, CDR2 FYNNEI. The CDR3 sequence is 13 residues long. V was pared by 7 bases and J by 7 bases, with 5 bases of the junction left unmatched. DNA for the CDR3: TGTGCCAGCACGCCAGACAGGGGGAATGAGCAGTTCTTC. Translating gives CASTPDRGNEQFF. Full variable domain (missing parts from reference TRBV2 and TRBJ2-1): EPEVTQTPSHQVTQMGQEVILRCVPISNHLYFYWYRQILGQKVEFLVSFYNNEISEKSEIFDDQFSVERPDGSNFTLKIRSTKLEDSAMYFCASTPDRGNEQFFGPGTRLTVL.

The rearrangement uses TRBV24-1 and TRBJ1-1; tentatively, D is TRBD1 (5 bases). The CDR3 loop spans 11 amino acids. CDR1 and CDR2 from the germline V gene are KGHDR and SFDVKD. With 0 bases removed from V and 11 bases from J, the gap between germline ends came to 6 bases. The CDR3 loop is CATSDLRGAFF. In DNA form, the CDR3 reads TGTGCCACCAGTGATTTGAGGGGTGCTTTCTTT.

V gene TRBV28 combines with J gene TRBJ1-4; no firm D call. With 3 bases removed from V and 8 bases from J, the gap between germline ends came to 22 bases. CDR1 is MDHEN and CDR2 is SYDVKM in the germline V gene. This CDR3 has 17 residues. This CDR3 reads CASSFSGLRRVIEKLFF. CDR3 bases: TGTGCCAGCAGTTTCTCGGGTCTCCGGCGGGTCATCGAAAAACTGTTTTTT.

This chain links TRBV5-1 with TRBJ1-1; 8 nucleotides align to TRBD1. The trim removed 0 bases at V and 5 bases at J, leaving 9 bases unmatched. Germline CDR1 and CDR2: SGHRS and YFSETQ. The CDR3 covers 16 residues. CDR3 in amino acids: CASSLAAGGSGTEAFF. CDR3 in DNA: TGCGCCAGCAGCTTGGCCGCAGGGGGCTCGGGAACTGAAGCTTTCTTT.

V usage is TRBV19 and J usage is TRBJ2-3; 10 bases are a match to TRBD2. Trimming cost V 6 bases and J 3 bases; bases outside gene matches: 6. The germline V gene encodes CDR1 LNHDA and CDR2 SQIVND (reference sequence). The CDR3 has 15 residues. The CDR3 is CASRTGTSETDTQYF. CDR3 DNA sequence: TGTGCCAGTAGAACCGGGACTAGCGAGACAGATACGCAGTATTTT.

The genes are TRBV6-1 and TRBJ1-2, with 9 positions matching TRBD1. The germline V gene has CDR1 MNHNS and CDR2 SASEGT. V shed 3 bases and J 2 bases; nucleotides not matched to a gene: 4. The CDR3 totals 15 residues. The CDR3 sequence is CASSDNRGRNYGYTF. DNA of the CDR3: TGTGCCAGCAGTGATAACAGGGGGCGCAACTATGGCTACACCTTC.

The chain has TRBV5-8 and TRBJ1-2, with D possibly matching TRBD1 (6 bases). Germline V CDR1 and CDR2: SGHTS, YDEGEE. V lost 4 bases and J 2 bases, leaving 12 bases between the germline ends. The CDR3 is 14 residues long. CDR3 DNA: TGTGCCAGCAGCGTCTCCACAGGGAACTATGGCTACACCTTC. This encodes CASSVSTGNYGYTF.

This clone was found once. The chain uses TRBV19 and TRBJ1-6; 11 bases align to TRBD1. The CDR3 is 13 residues long. V gave up 6 bases and J gave up 13 bases; unmatched junction bases: 5. In germline, CDR1 is LNHDA, CDR2 SQIVND (reference sequence). CDR3 coding DNA: TGTGCCAGTAGGGACAGGGGGCATGGCCCCCTCCACTTT. This codes for CASRDRGHGPLHF. The full variable domain, completed using reference TRBV19 and TRBJ1-6, is DGGITQSPKYLFRKEGQNVTLSCEQNLNHDAMYWYRQDPGQGLRLIYYSQIVNDFQKGDIAEGYSVSREKKESFPLTVTSAQKNPTAFYLCASRDRGHGPLHFGNGTRLTVT.

CDR3 coding DNA: TGTGCCAGCAGCAAAGGACTAGCTCCCTCGAGCACAGATACGCAGTATTTT. Its protein product is CASSKGLAPSSTDTQYF. The V and J genes are TRBV7-9 and TRBJ2-3, with 8 bases lining up with TRBD2. The J segment lost 0 bases and the V segment lost 5 bases, leaving 10 bases of the junction unmatched. This CDR3 comprises 17 residues. Germline V gene lookup returns CDR1 SEHNR and CDR2 FQNEAQ (reference sequence).

The chain links TRBV28 to TRBJ1-2, with D maybe TRBD1 (6 bases). The germline CDR1 and CDR2 sequences are MDHEN and SYDVKM. The CDR3 is 13 residues long. CDR3 in DNA: TGTGCGAGCTTAGGGGGTAAGGGCTATGGCTACACCTTC. Its translation: CASLGGKGYGYTF.

The genes are TRBV30 and TRBJ2-6; D unclear. Germline V gene data show CDR1 as GTSNPN and CDR2 as SVGIG (reference sequence). Trimming left V 3 bases short and J 0 bases short, with 9 bases between. This CDR3 is 15 amino acids long. In DNA, the CDR3 is TGTGCCTGGAGCCTTCTGAGCTCTGGGGCCAACGTCCTGACTTTC. It encodes CAWSLLSSGANVLTF.

The J gene is TRBJ1-1, the V gene TRBV9; a weak D match, TRBD1 (5 bases). The CDR3 consists of 15 residues. The germline gives CDR1 SGDLS, CDR2 YYNGEE. With 0 bases removed from V and 1 base from J, the gap between germline ends came to 10 bases. The CDR3 nucleotides are TGTGCCAGCAGCGTAGAGCCCCAGGGGAACACTGAAGCTTTCTTT. It encodes CASSVEPQGNTEAFF.

V and J are TRBV9 and TRBJ1-6; 7 bases map to TRBD1. The CDR3 consists of 14 residues. J was trimmed by 10 bases and V by 6 bases; bases with no gene match: 10. Germline V gives CDR1 SGDLS, CDR2 YYNGEE. The CDR3 region is CASTPTGTDSPLHF. DNA for the CDR3: TGTGCCAGCACCCCGACAGGGACAGACTCACCCCTCCACTTT.

The chain recombines TRBV15 with TRBJ1-5; tentatively, D is TRBD1 (5 bases). Germline CDR1 is LNHNV and CDR2 is YYDKDF (reference sequence). CDR3 length equals 13 residues. Trimming cost V 5 bases and J 14 bases, with 19 bases left between them. The CDR3: CATSYLRGGAEHF. Here the CDR3 DNA reads TGTGCCACCAGCTATCTCCGAGGCGGGGCCGAGCATTTT.

The V call is TRBV7-2, the J call TRBJ2-5; D might be TRBD2 (6 bases). The CDR3 loop spans 13 amino acids. Germline V gene lookup returns CDR1 SGHTA and CDR2 FQGNSA. V was shortened by 8 bases and J by 2 bases, with 12 bases between the two germline ends. DNA for the CDR3: TGTGCCAGCGAGCGGGCAGCACAAGAGACCCAGTACTTC. Residues: CASERAAQETQYF.